This T cell receptor (beta chain) was sequenced for a study of beta chain features in type 1 diabetes. Study-level points and caveats: Any HLA type influence on TCRB rearrangement was left unresolved here. For cells with high TCR expression, cDNA sequencing could yield over-representation.

CDR1 is LNHDA, CDR2 SQIVND, per germline (reference sequence). Between the trimmed V and J ends, which lost 7 bases and 4 bases, there was a span of 16 bases. The CDR3 has 14 residues. The sequenced template was cDNA made from the entire isolated RNA. Repertoires were generated with immunoSEQ multiplex PCR, while TCRdb's copy carries only in-frame clones and drops some. The table has hundreds of thousands of clones, 15% to 19% seen once; the top ten hold roughly 0.098%. This clone was observed a handful of times. The antigen is undetermined. The sample taken for sequencing was naive CD4+ T cells from blood. The receptor was isolated from a man aged 18 to 30 in good health. V is TRBV19 and J is TRBJ1-1; the D gene is possibly TRBD1 (6 bases). DNA for the CDR3: TGTGCCAGTACCTTACAGGGTAAGTTCACTGAAGCTTTCTTT. Protein: CASTLQGKFTEAFF.